The following is a T cell receptor beta chain sequence with its context. Looked up from germline, CDR1 is SGHRS and CDR2 is YFSETQ. The CDR3 sequence is 14 residues long. Trimming shortened V by 5 bases and J by 2 bases, and 14 bases separated the two germline ends. In the authors' workflow: Nucleated cell counts were estimated from reference gene primer amplification. Sequencing was performed with immunoSEQ multiplex PCR; in TCRdb, only in-frame clones are kept and a portion is missing. D and trimming were read from the DNA, whereas the V and J calls and clone size are those reported in that table. The sample includes about 150,000 clones, 82% seen only once; the top ten take roughly 15%. The sample belongs to a study of blood T cell repertoires in COVID-19. Study overall: Donors in the United States, Italy and Spain gave samples during acute or convalescent COVID-19. PBMCs, B-cell-depleted T cells, or T cells were the source of the cDNA or gDNA that made up the material.

The chain recombines TRBV5-1 with TRBJ2-7; D is uncertain. Sequencing was carried out using peripheral blood. The origin of this receptor is a human donor with acute or convalescent COVID-19. The donor label of this sample is uncertain. The CDR3 nucleotides are TGCGCCAGCAGAAAAGGAGACTGGGCCTACGAGCAGTACTTC. Translated, it gives CASRKGDWAYEQYF.